This entry features one T cell receptor (beta chain) sequence. The CDR3 length is 14 residues. Trimming shortened V by 5 bases and J by 2 bases, and 13 bases separated the two germline ends. Germline V gene lookup returns CDR1 SGHRS and CDR2 YFSETQ. The data belong to a study of T cells in Graves' hyperthyroidism and ophthalmopathy. TCR beta CDR3 regions were amplified from RNA transcripts. TCR CDR3 underwent first-round RT-PCR with the HTBI primer set. TCRdb passed the multiplex PCR reads through MiXCR, listing each CDR3 protein once. This sample has under 450,000 distinct CDR3 sequences, with roughly 14% found just once. Cells are PBMCs isolated from around 9.4 ml of fresh blood.

Material: blood. The clonotype originates from a man aged 30-40 years with Graves' hyperthyroidism that later progressed to Graves' ophthalmopathy. The genes are TRBV5-1 and TRBJ1-1; TRBD1 might be the D (6 bases). The CDR3 region is CASRSAGANTEAFF. The CDR3 DNA sequence: TGCGCCAGCAGATCAGCGGGGGCTAACACTGAAGCTTTCTTT.